This TCR beta chain is drawn from a study of breast tumors, draining lymph nodes, adjacent tissues (dated by TCRdb to the mid-2010s). For context, the study as a whole: The study compared TCR beta repertoires across tumor, adjacent nontumor tissue and axillary lymph nodes from breast cancer patients. In human breast cancer, the study set out to evaluate how tumor, surrounding tissue and draining lymph node repertoires relate to one another and whether T cells may move between these sites.

On the study overall, not on this receptor specifically: Tumor T-cell repertoires showed less diversity than lymph node repertoires and more diversity than nontumor tissue repertoires, and tumor T-cell repertoires showed preferential V and J gene usage. Tumor and nontumor tissue repertoires were significantly more similar in luminal-like than in basal-like breast cancer. The conclusion that tumor T cells originate in lymph nodes was framed as consistent with a hypothesis rather than directly demonstrated. The data were judged consistent with most tumor T cells deriving from the lymph node and then expanding within tumor tissue.

Sequencing instrument: Illumina HiSeq 2000. Multiplex PCR amplification was used to generate the TCR beta chain libraries. The amplified TCR beta chain products were analyzed by high-throughput sequencing. The public reads were quality trimmed at Q25 with fastp and then assembled into clones with MiXCR by TCRdb, keeping productive beta chains. Each entry is one CDR3 protein sequence, shown with its most common DNA and genes. The sample yields about 130,000 distinct CDR3 sequences; 20% to 25% were counted once. More than 2.5% of the sample is taken by the ten largest. The axillary draining lymph nodes of breast cancer patients were the source of the lymph node samples. Many counts were recorded for this clonotype. Its antigen has not been determined. Base qualities are not at hand, and no much larger clone is one base apart. The sequencing sample was made of axillary lymph node tissue. The TCR was taken from a female donor with breast cancer. Some clones in this sample may be carry-over from other donors' samples.

DNA sequence: TGTGCCAGCAGCCTTGGGCTAGCGGGATCCTACGAGCAGTACTTC. Translated, this is CASSLGLAGSYEQYF. This chain joins TRBV7-2 to TRBJ2-7; 9 junctional bases match TRBD2. V is cut back by 5 bases and J by 1 base, with 6 bases in the junction unmatched. As encoded in the germline V gene, CDR1 is SGHTA while CDR2 is FQGNSA. CDR3 length: 15 amino acids, cysteine to phenylalanine. Here the CDR3 DNA is all that survives: 45 bases in frame from base 1.